The rows below give T cell receptor delta chains drawn from one sample of a study of gamma-delta chains in newborns, infants, children. TCRdb re-processed the reads using CATT. The table shows 3,200 or so delta-chain clones, with roughly 3.9% occurring only once. Sequencing was carried out using blood. These receptors all stem from a child who was a newborn, infant or young child, either healthy, febrile or measles-vaccinated (not recorded which). Both conserved end residues are part of each CDR3. A D gene is named only where the DNA matches it firmly. Rows give clone size only sometimes, using once, few, many, or a class for an expanded clone.

cdr3_aa: CACDGLTGGYSRSWDTRQMFF
cdr3_nt: TGTGCCTGTGACGGACTAACTGGGGGATACTCGCGCTCCTGGGACACCCGACAGATGTTTTTC
j_call: TRDJ3
d_call: TRDD3
v_call: TRDV2
clone_size: medium-sized

cdr3_aa: CACDGTGGYAWDTRQMFF
cdr3_nt: TGTGCCTGTGACGGGACTGGGGGATACGCCTGGGACACCCGACAGATGTTTTTC
j_call: TRDJ3
d_call: TRDD3
v_call: TRDV2
clone_size: medium-sized

cdr3_aa: CACDLVLGESSWDTRQMFF
cdr3_nt: TGTGCCTGTGACCTTGTACTGGGGGAAAGCTCCTGGGACACCCGACAGATGTTTTTC
j_call: TRDJ3
d_call: TRDD3
v_call: TRDV2
clone_size: medium-sized

cdr3_aa: CACDTLSTGGYARYTDKLIF
cdr3_nt: TGTGCCTGTGACACCCTTAGTACTGGGGGATACGCGAGGTACACCGATAAACTCATCTTT
j_call: TRDJ1
d_call: TRDD3
v_call: TRDV2
clone_size: medium-sized

cdr3_aa: CAASSLGDKTWDTRQMFF
cdr3_nt: TGTGCAGCAAGCTCGCTGGGGGATAAGACCTGGGACACCCGACAGATGTTTTTC
j_call: TRDJ3
d_call: TRDD3
v_call: TRAV29/DV5
clone_size: few

cdr3_aa: CACDTGGAQLLDTRQMFF
cdr3_nt: TGTGCCTGTGACACGGGGGGTGCCCAGCTCCTGGACACCCGACAGATGTTTTTC
j_call: TRDJ3
d_call: NA
v_call: TRDV2
clone_size: NA

cdr3_aa: CACDTGGYDTWDTRQMFF
cdr3_nt: TGTGCCTGTGACACTGGGGGATACGACACCTGGGACACCCGACAGATGTTTTTC
j_call: TRDJ3
d_call: TRDD3
v_call: TRDV2
clone_size: medium-sized

cdr3_aa: CACDTGGIQRAWDTRQMFF
cdr3_nt: TGTGCCTGTGACACCGGGGGGATACAGAGGGCCTGGGACACCCGACAGATGTTTTTC
j_call: TRDJ3
d_call: TRDD3
v_call: TRDV2
clone_size: medium-sized

cdr3_aa: CACDTGGYADKLIF
cdr3_nt: TGTGCCTGTGACACCGGGGGATACGCCGATAAACTCATCTTT
j_call: TRDJ1
d_call: TRDD3
v_call: TRDV2
clone_size: large

cdr3_aa: CACDTLGDTSSWDARQMFF
cdr3_nt: TGTGCCTGTGACACCCTGGGGGATACGAGCTCCTGGGACGCCCGACAGATGTTTTTC
j_call: TRDJ3
d_call: TRDD3
v_call: TRDV2
clone_size: NA

cdr3_aa: CACDTGAPYTDKLIF
cdr3_nt: TGTGCCTGTGACACAGGGGCCCCGTACACCGATAAACTCATCTTT
j_call: TRDJ1
d_call: NA
v_call: TRDV2
clone_size: medium-sized

cdr3_aa: CACDILGESSWDTRQMFF
cdr3_nt: TGTGCCTGTGACATCTTGGGGGAGAGCTCCTGGGACACCCGACAGATGTTTTTC
j_call: TRDJ3
d_call: TRDD3
v_call: TRDV2
clone_size: medium-sized

cdr3_aa: CACDATGGPSSWDTRQMFF
cdr3_nt: TGTGCCTGTGACGCCACTGGGGGACCTAGCTCCTGGGACACCCGACAGATGTTTTTC
j_call: TRDJ3
d_call: TRDD3
v_call: TRDV2
clone_size: medium-sized

cdr3_aa: CACDLLQGFSSWDTRQMFF
cdr3_nt: TGTGCCTGTGACCTCCTTCAGGGCTTCAGCTCCTGGGACACCCGACAGATGTTTTTC
j_call: TRDJ3
d_call: NA
v_call: TRDV2
clone_size: large

cdr3_aa: CACDPLLGPLTAQLFF
cdr3_nt: TGTGCCTGTGACCCGCTGCTGGGGCCCTTGACAGCACAACTCTTCTTT
j_call: TRDJ2
d_call: NA
v_call: TRDV2
clone_size: large

cdr3_aa: CACDTLGDTSWDTRQMFF
cdr3_nt: TGTGCCTGTGACACGCTGGGGGATACCTCCTGGGACACCCGACAGATGTTTTTC
j_call: TRDJ3
d_call: TRDD3
v_call: TRDV2
clone_size: medium-sized

cdr3_aa: CACVPLGDIIGWDTRQMFF
cdr3_nt: TGTGCCTGTGTCCCGTTGGGGGATATTATCGGCTGGGACACCCGACAGATGTTTTTC
j_call: TRDJ3
d_call: TRDD3
v_call: TRDV2
clone_size: medium-sized